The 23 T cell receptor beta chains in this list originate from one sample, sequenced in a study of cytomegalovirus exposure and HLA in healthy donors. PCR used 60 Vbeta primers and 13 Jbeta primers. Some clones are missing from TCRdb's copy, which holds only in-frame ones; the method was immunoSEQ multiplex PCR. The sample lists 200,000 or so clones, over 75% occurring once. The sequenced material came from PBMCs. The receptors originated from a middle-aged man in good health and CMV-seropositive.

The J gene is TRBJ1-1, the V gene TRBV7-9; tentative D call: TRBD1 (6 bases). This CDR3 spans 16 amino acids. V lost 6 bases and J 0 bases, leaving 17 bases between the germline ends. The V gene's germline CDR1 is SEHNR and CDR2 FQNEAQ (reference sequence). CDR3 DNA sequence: TGTGCCAGCAGTCAAATAGGGCGGGGGCTGAACACTGAAGCTTTCTTT. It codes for CASSQIGRGLNTEAFF.

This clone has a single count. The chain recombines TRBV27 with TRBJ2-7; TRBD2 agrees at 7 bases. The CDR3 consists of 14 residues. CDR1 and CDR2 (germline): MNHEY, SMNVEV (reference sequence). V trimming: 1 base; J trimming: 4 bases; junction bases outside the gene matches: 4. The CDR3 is CASSLFTGGYEQYF. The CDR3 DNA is TGTGCCAGCAGTTTATTTACGGGGGGTTACGAGCAGTACTTC.

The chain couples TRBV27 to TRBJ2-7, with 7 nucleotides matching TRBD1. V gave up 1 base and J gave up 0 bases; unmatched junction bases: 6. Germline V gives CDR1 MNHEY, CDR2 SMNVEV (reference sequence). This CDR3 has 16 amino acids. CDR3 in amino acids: CASSLLRGTDSYEQYF. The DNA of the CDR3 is TGTGCCAGCAGTTTATTAAGGGGGACAGACTCCTACGAGCAGTACTTC.

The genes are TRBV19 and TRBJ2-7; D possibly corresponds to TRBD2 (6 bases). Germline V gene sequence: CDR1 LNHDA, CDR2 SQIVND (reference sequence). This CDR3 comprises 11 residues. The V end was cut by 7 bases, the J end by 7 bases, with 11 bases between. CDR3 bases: TGTGCCAGTACCCATGGGGGGGAGCAGTACTTC. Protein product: CASTHGGEQYF.

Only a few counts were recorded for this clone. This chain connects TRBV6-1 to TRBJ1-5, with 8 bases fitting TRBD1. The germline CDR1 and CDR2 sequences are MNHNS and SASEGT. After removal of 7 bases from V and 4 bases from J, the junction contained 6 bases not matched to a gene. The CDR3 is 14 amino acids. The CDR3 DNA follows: TGTGCCAGCATCAAGGACAGGGTAAATCAGCCCCAGCATTTT. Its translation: CASIKDRVNQPQHF.

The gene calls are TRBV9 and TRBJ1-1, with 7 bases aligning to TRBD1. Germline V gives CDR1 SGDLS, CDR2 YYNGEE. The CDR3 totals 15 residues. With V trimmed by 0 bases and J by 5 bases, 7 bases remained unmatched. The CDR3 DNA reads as TGTGCCAGCAGCGTAGGAGCAGGGGGGTCAACTGAAGCTTTCTTT. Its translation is CASSVGAGGSTEAFF.

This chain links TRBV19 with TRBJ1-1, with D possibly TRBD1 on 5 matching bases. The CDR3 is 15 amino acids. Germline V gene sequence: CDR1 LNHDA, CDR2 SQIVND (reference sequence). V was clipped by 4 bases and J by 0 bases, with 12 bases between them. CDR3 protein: CASSTGINMNTEAFF. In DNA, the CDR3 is TGTGCCAGTAGTACAGGGATTAACATGAACACTGAAGCTTTCTTT.

The CDR3 DNA is TGCAGCGTTGGGGCGTACTCGGGACGGGAGGGCGAGCAGTACTTC. Its protein product is CSVGAYSGREGEQYF. The chain couples TRBV29-1 to TRBJ2-7; 8 positions match TRBD2. This CDR3 has 15 residues. Germline values: CDR1 SQVTM, CDR2 ANQGSEA. The V segment lost 4 bases and the J segment 6 bases; nucleotides outside the gene matches: 14.

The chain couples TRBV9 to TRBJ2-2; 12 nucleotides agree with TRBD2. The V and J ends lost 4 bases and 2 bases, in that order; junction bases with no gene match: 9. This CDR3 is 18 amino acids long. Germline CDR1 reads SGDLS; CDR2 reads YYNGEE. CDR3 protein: CASSPRTSGALNTGELFF. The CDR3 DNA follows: TGTGCCAGCAGCCCTAGGACTAGCGGGGCGCTTAACACCGGGGAGCTGTTTTTT.

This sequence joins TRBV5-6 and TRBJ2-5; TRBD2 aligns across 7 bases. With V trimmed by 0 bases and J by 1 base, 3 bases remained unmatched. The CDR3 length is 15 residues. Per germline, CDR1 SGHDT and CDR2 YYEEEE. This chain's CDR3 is CASSLVGGSQETQYF. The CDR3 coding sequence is TGTGCCAGCAGCTTGGTCGGGGGGTCCCAAGAGACCCAGTACTTC.

CDR3 coding DNA: TGTGCCAGCAGCCGAAGGATTCCGGACAGGGGATCCTACGAGCAGTACTTC. As protein: CASSRRIPDRGSYEQYF. The chain recombines TRBV7-2 with TRBJ2-7; 9 nucleotides agree with TRBD1. CDR1 SGHTA and CDR2 FQGNSA come from the germline V gene. The CDR3 totals 17 residues. V shed 5 bases and J 1 base; nucleotides not matched to a gene: 12.

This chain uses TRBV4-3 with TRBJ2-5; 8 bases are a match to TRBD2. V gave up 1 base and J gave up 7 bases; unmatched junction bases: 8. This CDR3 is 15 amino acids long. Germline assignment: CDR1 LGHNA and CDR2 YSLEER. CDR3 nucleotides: TGCGCCAGCAGCCAAGTTGTGGGCGGGGGGAGGACCCAGTACTTC. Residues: CASSQVVGGGRTQYF.

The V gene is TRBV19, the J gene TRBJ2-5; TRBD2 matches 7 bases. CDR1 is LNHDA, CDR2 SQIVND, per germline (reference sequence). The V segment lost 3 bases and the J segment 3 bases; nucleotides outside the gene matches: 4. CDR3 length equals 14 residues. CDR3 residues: CASSIREGKETQYF. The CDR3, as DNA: TGTGCCAGTAGTATCAGGGAGGGCAAAGAGACCCAGTACTTC.

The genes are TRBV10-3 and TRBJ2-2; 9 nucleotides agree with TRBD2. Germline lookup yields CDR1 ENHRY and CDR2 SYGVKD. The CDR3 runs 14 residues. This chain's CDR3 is CAYRAGGNTGELFF. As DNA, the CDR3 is TGTGCTTACCGAGCGGGGGGGAACACCGGGGAGCTGTTTTTT.

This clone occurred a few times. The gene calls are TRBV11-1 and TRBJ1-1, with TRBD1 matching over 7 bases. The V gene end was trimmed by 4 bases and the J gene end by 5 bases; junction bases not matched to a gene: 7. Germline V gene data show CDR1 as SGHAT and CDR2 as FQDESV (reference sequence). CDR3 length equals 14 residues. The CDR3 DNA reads TGTGCCAGCAGCTCCGACAGGGTGGGTACTGAAGCTTTCTTT. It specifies CASSSDRVGTEAFF.

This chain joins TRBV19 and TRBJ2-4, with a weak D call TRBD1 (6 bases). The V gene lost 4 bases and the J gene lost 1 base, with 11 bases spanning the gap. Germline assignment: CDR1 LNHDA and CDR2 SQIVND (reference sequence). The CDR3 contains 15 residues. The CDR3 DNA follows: TGTGCCAGTAGTAAGAGACAGGAGGCCAAAAACATTCAGTACTTC. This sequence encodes CASSKRQEAKNIQYF. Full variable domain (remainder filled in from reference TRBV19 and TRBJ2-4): DGGITQSPKYLFRKEGQNVTLSCEQNLNHDAMYWYRQDPGQGLRLIYYSQIVNDFQKGDIAEGYSVSREKKESFPLTVTSAQKNPTAFYLCASSKRQEAKNIQYFGAGTRLSVL.

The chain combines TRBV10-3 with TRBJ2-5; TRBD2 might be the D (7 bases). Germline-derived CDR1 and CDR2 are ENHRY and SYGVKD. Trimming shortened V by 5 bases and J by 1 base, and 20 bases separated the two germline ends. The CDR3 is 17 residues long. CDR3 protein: CAISLGRGGVGQETQYF. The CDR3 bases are TGTGCCATCAGTTTAGGCAGGGGAGGGGTCGGCCAAGAGACCCAGTACTTC.

CDR3 region: CASRAPGTRSTDTQYF. Written as DNA, the CDR3 is TGTGCCAGCAGGGCTCCCGGGACACGGAGCACAGATACGCAGTATTTT. V and J are TRBV28 and TRBJ2-3, with a weak D call TRBD1 (6 bases). Germline V gene data show CDR1 as MDHEN and CDR2 as SYDVKM. The CDR3 has 16 amino acids. V lost 6 bases and J 0 bases, leaving 16 bases between the germline ends. The whole variable domain, filled in from reference TRBV28 and TRBJ2-3, reads DVKVTQSSRYLVKRTGEKVFLECVQDMDHENMFWYRQDPGLGLRLIYFSYDVKMKEKGDIPEGYSVSREKKERFSLILESASTNQTSMYLCASRAPGTRSTDTQYFGPGTRLTVL.

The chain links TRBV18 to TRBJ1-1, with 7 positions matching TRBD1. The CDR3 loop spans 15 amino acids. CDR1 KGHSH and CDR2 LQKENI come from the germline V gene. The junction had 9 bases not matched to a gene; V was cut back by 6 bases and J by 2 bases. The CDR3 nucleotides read TGTGCCAGCTCGGGATTCGGACAGGCAAACACTGAAGCTTTCTTT. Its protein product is CASSGFGQANTEAFF. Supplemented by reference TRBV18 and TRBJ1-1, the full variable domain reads NAGVMQNPRHLVRRRGQEARLRCSPMKGHSHVYWYRQLPEEGLKFMVYLQKENIIDESGMPKERFSAEFPKEGPSILRIQQVVRGDSAAYFCASSGFGQANTEAFFGQGTRLTVV.

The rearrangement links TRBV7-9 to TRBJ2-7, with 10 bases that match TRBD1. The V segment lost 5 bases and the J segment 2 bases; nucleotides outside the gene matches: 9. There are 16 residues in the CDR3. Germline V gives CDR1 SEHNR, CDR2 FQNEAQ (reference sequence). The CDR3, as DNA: TGTGCCAGCAGCCCCGTAGGACAGGGGGGGCCCTACGAGCAGTACTTC. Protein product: CASSPVGQGGPYEQYF.

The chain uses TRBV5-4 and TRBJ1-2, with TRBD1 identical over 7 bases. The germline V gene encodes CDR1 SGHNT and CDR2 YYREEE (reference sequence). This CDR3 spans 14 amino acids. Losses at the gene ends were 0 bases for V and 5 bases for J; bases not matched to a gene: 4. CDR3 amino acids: CASSLEGAWYGYTF. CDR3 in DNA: TGTGCCAGCAGCTTGGAGGGGGCGTGGTATGGCTACACCTTC.

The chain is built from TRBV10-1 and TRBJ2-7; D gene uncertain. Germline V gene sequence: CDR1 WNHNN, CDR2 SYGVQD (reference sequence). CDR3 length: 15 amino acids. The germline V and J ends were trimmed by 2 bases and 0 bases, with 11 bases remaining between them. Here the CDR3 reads CASSEAGMSSYEQYF. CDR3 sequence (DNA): TGCGCCAGCAGTGAGGCTGGTATGAGCTCCTACGAGCAGTACTTC.

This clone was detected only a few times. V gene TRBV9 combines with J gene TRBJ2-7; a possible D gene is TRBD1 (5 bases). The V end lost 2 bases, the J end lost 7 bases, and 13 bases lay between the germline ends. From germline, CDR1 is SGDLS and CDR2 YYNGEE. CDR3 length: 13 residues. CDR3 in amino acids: CASSVRGAGEQYF. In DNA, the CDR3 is TGTGCCAGCAGCGTCCGTGGGGCTGGGGAGCAGTACTTC.